Listed here are 7 T cell receptor beta chains from one sample, sequenced in a study of blood T cell repertoires in COVID-19. Profiled with immunoSEQ multiplex PCR; TCRdb holds only in-frame clones, not every one. The sample contains 200,000 to 250,000 clones, 92% of which appear only once. Material for sequencing was peripheral blood. Receptors originate from a man aged 25 to 40 with acute or convalescent COVID-19.

The V and J genes are TRBV5-1 and TRBJ2-1; D remains unclear. The CDR3 has 13 residues. Trimming shortened V by 2 bases and J by 9 bases, and 12 bases separated the two germline ends. Germline assignment: CDR1 SGHRS and CDR2 YFSETQ. This CDR3 is CASSLALDTEQFF. The CDR3 DNA sequence: TGCGCCAGCAGCTTAGCTCTCGACACTGAGCAGTTCTTC.

V usage is TRBV9 and J usage is TRBJ1-6, with D perhaps matching TRBD1 (6 bases). The V gene lost 3 bases and the J gene lost 10 bases, with 11 bases spanning the gap. The germline V gene encodes CDR1 SGDLS and CDR2 YYNGEE. This CDR3 spans 13 amino acids. The CDR3 region is CASSGRGSSPLHF. In DNA, the CDR3 is TGTGCCAGCAGCGGCAGGGGTAGCTCACCCCTCCACTTT.

This rearrangement joins TRBV18 to TRBJ1-2, with TRBD1 as a possible D gene (6 bases). CDR3 length: 15 amino acids. The V gene's germline CDR1 is KGHSH and CDR2 LQKENI. Trimming removed 2 bases from V and 2 bases from J, with 12 bases in between. DNA for the CDR3: TGTGCCAGCTCACCAACAGGGTCGGAGAACTATGGCTACACCTTC. It yields the protein CASSPTGSENYGYTF.

This clone was picked up one time. The chain uses TRBV7-9 and TRBJ1-1, with TRBD1 matching 8 bases. With 7 bases clipped from V and 12 bases from J, the junction kept 13 bases outside the gene matches. CDR3 length: 13 amino acids. Per germline, CDR1 SEHNR and CDR2 FQNEAQ (reference sequence). In DNA form, the CDR3 reads TGTGCCAGCAAGGCGGACTCCCAGGGGGCATCTTTCTTT. Its translation: CASKADSQGASFF.

For this clone: The junction does not match germline at one end; this may be a read error. This rearrangement joins TRBV7-7 to TRBJ2-5; 9 bases match TRBD2. The CDR3 extends over 15 amino acids. The germline V gene encodes CDR1 SSHAT and CDR2 FNYEAQ (reference sequence). This CDR3 is CASSLARGGQETQYF. The CDR3 coding sequence is TGTGCTAGCAGCTTAGCGCGGGGGGGACAAGAGACCCAGTACTTC.

The chain carries TRBV12-3 or TRBV12-4 and TRBJ1-1, with TRBD1 matching over 8 bases. V shed 7 bases, J shed 4 bases, and the junction held 2 bases outside the gene matches. CDR3 length: 12 residues. The CDR3 sequence: CASNDRGTEAFF. In nucleotides, the CDR3 is TGTGCCAGCAATGACAGGGGCACTGAAGCTTTCTTT.

The chain links TRBV19 to TRBJ1-1, with 8 bases fitting TRBD1. CDR1 and CDR2 (germline): LNHDA, SQIVND (reference sequence). The CDR3 is 14 amino acids. V dropped 5 bases and J dropped 5; count of bases not matched to a gene: 7. Here the CDR3 reads CASSFNRGRTEAFF. The CDR3 coding sequence is TGTGCCAGTAGTTTTAACAGGGGGAGGACTGAAGCTTTCTTT.